Listed below are T cell receptor beta chains from one sample, sequenced in a study of cytomegalovirus exposure and HLA in healthy donors. Clones were read by immunoSEQ multiplex PCR, and TCRdb kept only the in-frame ones, dropping some. The repertoire holds 300,000 or so clones, 88% seen once, with approximately 0.96% in the top ten. Specimen: PBMCs. Receptors were obtained from a man aged 25 to 40 in good health and CMV-seronegative. The CDR3 runs from the conserved cysteine through the conserved F or W. Each record gives: clone size, CDR3 length, J gene, D gene, V gene, CDR3 DNA, CDR3 protein. D genes are given only for firm matches. Not all rows give a size; the values are once, few, many and, for expanded clones, a class.

abundance: NA; len: 15; j_gene: TRBJ2-7; d_gene: NA; v_gene: TRBV5-5; CDR3nt: TGTGCCAGCAGCTGGGAGTCATCCCCTACCTACGAGCAGTACTTC; CDR3aa: CASSWESSPTYEQYF
abundance: NA; len: 15; j_gene: TRBJ1-2; d_gene: NA; v_gene: TRBV7-9; CDR3nt: TGTGCCAGCAGCTTAGAAAACCCCTTGCGGTATGGCTACACCTTC; CDR3aa: CASSLENPLRYGYTF
abundance: NA; len: 14; j_gene: TRBJ2-7; d_gene: NA; v_gene: TRBV28; CDR3nt: TGTGCCAGCAAACTCCCAGGGGACTCCTACGAGCAGTACTTC; CDR3aa: CASKLPGDSYEQYF
abundance: NA; len: 16; j_gene: TRBJ2-7; d_gene: NA; v_gene: TRBV9; CDR3nt: TGTGCCAGCAGCGTAGATTCAGGGGGGAGCTCCTACGAGCAGTACTTC; CDR3aa: CASSVDSGGSSYEQYF
abundance: NA; len: 13; j_gene: TRBJ1-2; d_gene: NA; v_gene: TRBV6-5; CDR3nt: TGTGCCAGCAGAACCACAGGAGGGACTGGCTACACCTTC; CDR3aa: CASRTTGGTGYTF
abundance: NA; len: 17; j_gene: TRBJ2-3; d_gene: TRBD2; v_gene: TRBV9; CDR3nt: TGTGCCAGCAGCGTAGGGCCCCGGGGGGGGACCACAGATACGCAGTATTTT; CDR3aa: CASSVGPRGGTTDTQYF
abundance: NA; len: 15; j_gene: TRBJ1-1; d_gene: TRBD1; v_gene: TRBV11-2; CDR3nt: TGTGCCAGCAGACAGGATCGACAGGGAAGCACTGAAGCTTTCTTT; CDR3aa: CASRQDRQGSTEAFF
abundance: NA; len: 16; j_gene: TRBJ1-1; d_gene: NA; v_gene: TRBV7-9; CDR3nt: TGTGCCAGCAGCTTAGCGCCCGGGATAATGAACACTGAAGCTTTCTTT; CDR3aa: CASSLAPGIMNTEAFF
abundance: NA; len: 14; j_gene: TRBJ1-2; d_gene: TRBD1; v_gene: TRBV9; CDR3nt: TGTGCCAGCAGCTCCGCCACAGGGGACTATGGCTACACCTTC; CDR3aa: CASSSATGDYGYTF
abundance: few; len: 13; j_gene: TRBJ1-1; d_gene: NA; v_gene: TRBV27; CDR3nt: TGTGCCAGCAGTTTAGGCGGGAACACTGAAGCTTTCTTT; CDR3aa: CASSLGGNTEAFF
abundance: NA; len: 15; j_gene: TRBJ2-1; d_gene: NA; v_gene: TRBV5-1; CDR3nt: TGCGCCAGCAGATTCCAGGGGAGCATGGTGTATGAGCAGTTCTTC; CDR3aa: CASRFQGSMVYEQFF
abundance: NA; len: 15; j_gene: TRBJ2-3; d_gene: TRBD1; v_gene: TRBV5-6; CDR3nt: TGTGCCAGCAGCGGAGGACAGGGGCACACAGATACGCAGTATTTT; CDR3aa: CASSGGQGHTDTQYF
abundance: once; len: 17; j_gene: TRBJ1-2; d_gene: NA; v_gene: TRBV6-4; CDR3nt: TGTGCCAGCAGTGAGTCCAGGGCGTCAGGGGACGCCCGAGGCTACACCTTC; CDR3aa: CASSESRASGDARGYTF
abundance: NA; len: 18; j_gene: TRBJ2-5; d_gene: TRBD2; v_gene: TRBV2; CDR3nt: TGTGCCAGCAGTGAAGACGAGGCGGGGGGGCCCCAAAGGGAGACCCAGTACTTC; CDR3aa: CASSEDEAGGPQRETQYF
abundance: NA; len: 14; j_gene: TRBJ1-6; d_gene: NA; v_gene: TRBV9; CDR3nt: TGTGCCAGCAGCGTATGGGAGAAAAATTCACCCCTCCACTTT; CDR3aa: CASSVWEKNSPLHF
abundance: NA; len: 14; j_gene: TRBJ2-2; d_gene: TRBD1; v_gene: TRBV19; CDR3nt: TGTGCCAGTAGTCCCCGACAGGGCACCGGGGAGCTGTTTTTT; CDR3aa: CASSPRQGTGELFF
abundance: once; len: 14; j_gene: TRBJ2-3; d_gene: TRBD1; v_gene: TRBV25-1; CDR3nt: TGTGCCAGCAGTCAGACAGGGGCAACAGATACGCAGTATTTT; CDR3aa: CASSQTGATDTQYF
abundance: NA; len: 15; j_gene: TRBJ2-3; d_gene: NA; v_gene: TRBV11-2; CDR3nt: TGTGCCAGCAGCCAGCTAGGACTCTTCACAGATACGCAGTATTTT; CDR3aa: CASSQLGLFTDTQYF
abundance: NA; len: 14; j_gene: TRBJ2-7; d_gene: NA; v_gene: TRBV19; CDR3nt: TGTGCCAGTAGTCCCGCCCAGGGGCGGTACGAGCAGTACTTC; CDR3aa: CASSPAQGRYEQYF
abundance: NA; len: 12; j_gene: TRBJ2-5; d_gene: NA; v_gene: TRBV19; CDR3nt: TGTGCCAGTAGTGCCCCGGGGGAGACCCAGTACTTC; CDR3aa: CASSAPGETQYF
abundance: NA; len: 14; j_gene: TRBJ1-2; d_gene: NA; v_gene: TRBV11-2; CDR3nt: TGTGCCAGCAGCTTAGATGTTGGGACATATGGCTACACCTTC; CDR3aa: CASSLDVGTYGYTF
abundance: NA; len: 18; j_gene: TRBJ2-1; d_gene: TRBD2; v_gene: TRBV4-1; CDR3nt: TGCGCCAGCAGCCAAGGACTAGCGGGGGTTCTCTCCTACAATGAGCAGTTCTTC; CDR3aa: CASSQGLAGVLSYNEQFF
abundance: once; len: 15; j_gene: TRBJ1-2; d_gene: NA; v_gene: TRBV12-5; CDR3nt: TGTGCTAGTGGCGAGAGACCAGGCTCAGACTATGGCTACACCTTC; CDR3aa: CASGERPGSDYGYTF
abundance: NA; len: 15; j_gene: TRBJ1-5; d_gene: NA; v_gene: TRBV27; CDR3nt: TGTGCCAGCAGACCACAGGGACGAGACAATCAGCCCCAGCATTTT; CDR3aa: CASRPQGRDNQPQHF
abundance: NA; len: 14; j_gene: TRBJ2-1; d_gene: TRBD2; v_gene: TRBV4-2; CDR3nt: TGTGCCAGCAGCGCTGGGGGAGGGGTCAATGAGCAGTTCTTC; CDR3aa: CASSAGGGVNEQFF
abundance: NA; len: 16; j_gene: TRBJ2-3; d_gene: TRBD2; v_gene: TRBV2; CDR3nt: TGTGCCAGCAGTGGGACTAGGGGCTTTAGCACAGATACGCAGTATTTT; CDR3aa: CASSGTRGFSTDTQYF
abundance: NA; len: 13; j_gene: TRBJ1-1; d_gene: NA; v_gene: TRBV9; CDR3nt: TGTGCCAGCAGCTTTCAGGGTAGCCCTGAAGCTTTCTTT; CDR3aa: CASSFQGSPEAFF
abundance: NA; len: 16; j_gene: TRBJ1-2; d_gene: NA; v_gene: TRBV19; CDR3nt: TGTGCCAGTAGCTGGTGGGAAGCGGGAGCTAACTATGGCTACACCTTC; CDR3aa: CASSWWEAGANYGYTF
abundance: NA; len: 15; j_gene: TRBJ2-1; d_gene: TRBD2; v_gene: TRBV5-1; CDR3nt: TGCGCCAGCAGCTTGGGCGGGAGCTCCTACAATGAGCAGTTCTTC; CDR3aa: CASSLGGSSYNEQFF
abundance: NA; len: 15; j_gene: TRBJ2-7; d_gene: NA; v_gene: TRBV7-8; CDR3nt: TGTGCCAGCAGCTTAACCGCAGGACAGAAATACGAGCAGTACTTC; CDR3aa: CASSLTAGQKYEQYF
abundance: NA; len: 11; j_gene: TRBJ2-5; d_gene: TRBD1; v_gene: TRBV7-8; CDR3nt: TGTGCCAGCAGCTCCGACAGGGTCACATACTTC; CDR3aa: CASSSDRVTYF
abundance: NA; len: 15; j_gene: TRBJ1-1; d_gene: NA; v_gene: TRBV5-6; CDR3nt: TGTGCCAGCAGCAGGCGCAGGGGTGGGAACACTGAAGCTTTCTTT; CDR3aa: CASSRRRGGNTEAFF
abundance: once; len: 14; j_gene: TRBJ2-3; d_gene: TRBD2; v_gene: TRBV6-4; CDR3nt: TGTGCCAGCAGTGACTCCCGGGGGGGCGATACGCAGTATTTT; CDR3aa: CASSDSRGGDTQYF
abundance: NA; len: 15; j_gene: TRBJ1-4; d_gene: TRBD1; v_gene: TRBV4-3; CDR3nt: TGCGCCAGCAGCCACTCGACAGGGGTGGGCGAAAAACTGTTTTTT; CDR3aa: CASSHSTGVGEKLFF
abundance: NA; len: 16; j_gene: TRBJ1-1; d_gene: NA; v_gene: TRBV21-1; CDR3nt: TGTGCCAGCAGCAAAGTTCGCAGGGTGTGGGACACTGAAGCTTTCTTT; CDR3aa: CASSKVRRVWDTEAFF
abundance: once; len: 19; j_gene: TRBJ2-2; d_gene: TRBD2; v_gene: TRBV7-2; CDR3nt: TGTGCCAGCCGCGACCGACTAGCGGGGGGTGTCGCGAACACCGGGGAGCTGTTTTTT; CDR3aa: CASRDRLAGGVANTGELFF